Below, 26 T cell receptor beta chains from the same sample are listed, as sequenced in a study of cytomegalovirus exposure and HLA in healthy donors. PCR primers comprised 60 Vbeta and 13 Jbeta primers. Data came from immunoSEQ multiplex PCR; TCRdb stores just in-frame clones and leaves some out. The table shows 80,000 or so clones, with around three quarters occurring only once. Sequencing input: PBMCs. All receptors derive from a woman aged 40 to 50 in good health and CMV-seronegative.

This clone was seen only a few times. This rearrangement joins TRBV19 to TRBJ2-7; maybe TRBD1 (5 bases). Germline V gene data show CDR1 as LNHDA and CDR2 as SQIVND (reference sequence). V shed 5 bases and J shed 5 bases, with 13 bases lying between them. CDR3 length: 13 amino acids. CDR3 loop: CASSRQGGDEQYF. The CDR3 DNA follows: TGTGCCAGTAGTCGGCAGGGCGGCGACGAGCAGTACTTC. The variable domain in full, with the rest retrieved from reference TRBV19 and TRBJ2-7, is DGGITQSPKYLFRKEGQNVTLSCEQNLNHDAMYWYRQDPGQGLRLIYYSQIVNDFQKGDIAEGYSVSREKKESFPLTVTSAQKNPTAFYLCASSRQGGDEQYFGPGTRLTVT.

The V call is TRBV2, the J call TRBJ2-1; 8 bases agree with TRBD1. From germline, CDR1 is SNHLY and CDR2 FYNNEI. Trimming took 4 bases from V and 6 from J; bases not matched to a gene: 8. This CDR3 comprises 15 residues. For the CDR3, the DNA is TGTGCCAGCAGTGTAGGCAGGGGGCGCGGCAATGAGCAGTTCTTC. This encodes CASSVGRGRGNEQFF. Full variable domain (remainder filled in from reference TRBV2 and TRBJ2-1): EPEVTQTPSHQVTQMGQEVILRCVPISNHLYFYWYRQILGQKVEFLVSFYNNEISEKSEIFDDQFSVERPDGSNFTLKIRSTKLEDSAMYFCASSVGRGRGNEQFFGPGTRLTVL.

The chain uses TRBV5-1 and TRBJ2-3; 9 bases are shared with TRBD1. The CDR3 consists of 15 residues. The germline CDR1 and CDR2 sequences are SGHRS and YFSETQ. The ends lost 0 bases at V and 3 bases at J; junction bases unmatched: 2. CDR3 sequence: CASSLVQGATDTQYF. The CDR3 nucleotides are TGCGCCAGCAGCTTGGTACAGGGGGCTACAGATACGCAGTATTTT.

The chain employs TRBV27 and TRBJ1-2, with 9 nucleotides matching TRBD1. The CDR3 is made up of 15 amino acids. Germline lookup yields CDR1 MNHEY and CDR2 SMNVEV (reference sequence). V trimming: 5 bases; J trimming: 5 bases; junction bases outside the gene matches: 9. The CDR3 is CASSPGQGLAYGYTF. CDR3 nucleotides: TGTGCCAGCAGTCCGGGACAGGGATTAGCGTATGGCTACACCTTC.

V is TRBV19 and J is TRBJ2-4; D is possibly TRBD1 (8 bases). The CDR3 is made up of 13 amino acids. Trimming removed 5 bases at V and 7 bases at J, with 12 bases between. Germline CDR1 reads LNHDA; CDR2 reads SQIVND (reference sequence). The CDR3 reads CASSSQGGNIQYF. The CDR3 DNA sequence: TGTGCCAGTAGTTCACAGGGGGGGAACATTCAGTACTTC. Full variable domain (outside the CDR3, taken from reference TRBV19 and TRBJ2-4): DGGITQSPKYLFRKEGQNVTLSCEQNLNHDAMYWYRQDPGQGLRLIYYSQIVNDFQKGDIAEGYSVSREKKESFPLTVTSAQKNPTAFYLCASSSQGGNIQYFGAGTRLSVL.

J is TRBJ1-5 and V is TRBV15; possible D gene TRBD1, 5 bases. CDR3 length: 14 amino acids. The germline CDR1 and CDR2 sequences are LNHNV and YYDKDF (reference sequence). V lost 0 bases and J 9 bases, leaving 12 bases between the germline ends. The CDR3: CATSRDLGARPQHF. CDR3 nucleotide sequence: TGTGCCACCAGCAGAGATCTAGGGGCGCGGCCCCAGCATTTT.

CDR3 protein: CASSQEPGGNEKLFF. The CDR3, as DNA: TGCGCCAGCAGCCAAGAGCCCGGGGGAAATGAAAAACTGTTTTTT. The genes are TRBV4-1 and TRBJ1-4; perhaps TRBD1 as D (5 bases). V was shortened by 0 bases and J by 5 bases, with 10 bases between the two germline ends. There are 15 residues in the CDR3. Germline CDR1 and CDR2: MGHRA and YSYEKL.

V usage is TRBV10-2 and J usage is TRBJ2-7; a possible D gene is TRBD1 (6 bases). CDR3 length equals 16 residues. Trimming cost V 3 bases and J 2 bases, with 17 bases left between them. Germline V CDR1 and CDR2: WSHSY, SAAADI. CDR3 coding DNA: TGCGCCAGCAGTGACAACCGGGCCAGGGGACCCTACGAGCAGTACTTC. This encodes CASSDNRARGPYEQYF.

CDR3 sequence reads: CASSGGWAEAFF. The CDR3 region has the DNA TGTGCCAGCTCGGGGGGTTGGGCTGAAGCTTTCTTT. The chain has TRBV18 and TRBJ1-1; tentatively, D is TRBD1 (5 bases). This CDR3 has 12 residues. V shed 6 bases and J shed 6 bases, with 11 bases lying between them. CDR1 is KGHSH and CDR2 is LQKENI in the germline V gene.

This chain joins TRBV6-1 and TRBJ1-5; D remains ambiguous. CDR1 is MNHNS and CDR2 is SASEGT in the germline V gene. The CDR3 runs to 14 residues. The ends were cut back, 2 bases at V and 7 bases at J, with 12 bases in the middle. The CDR3 spells CASSESGSGQPQHF. The DNA of the CDR3 is TGTGCCAGCAGTGAATCGGGGTCCGGGCAGCCCCAGCATTTT.

V gene TRBV19 combines with J gene TRBJ2-3, with 8 bases that match TRBD2. CDR1 and CDR2 (germline): LNHDA, SQIVND (reference sequence). J lost 5 bases, V lost 6 bases, and 7 bases had no gene match. This CDR3 contains 14 residues. The CDR3 sequence is CASRRAGGGDTQYF. The CDR3 DNA follows: TGTGCCAGTAGACGGGCGGGGGGCGGAGATACGCAGTATTTT.

V gene TRBV28 combines with J gene TRBJ2-1, with D maybe TRBD2 (5 bases). Per germline, CDR1 MDHEN and CDR2 SYDVKM. Deletions cut 11 bases from V and 4 bases from J, with 12 bases between. CDR3 length: 12 amino acids. CDR3 in DNA: TGTGCCGGTTCGACTACTTACAATGAGCAGTTCTTC. It is translated as CAGSTTYNEQFF.

V and J are TRBV5-1 and TRBJ1-2, with D maybe TRBD1 (6 bases). This CDR3 spans 14 amino acids. Germline values: CDR1 SGHRS, CDR2 YFSETQ. Trimming removed 4 bases from V and 8 bases from J, with 18 bases in between. CDR3 DNA: TGCGCCAGCAGCGCAGGGTCAGGGGCTGGGGGCTACACCTTC. Translation: CASSAGSGAGGYTF.

The V and J genes are TRBV27 and TRBJ2-3; 10 nucleotides line up with TRBD2. The CDR3 is 14 amino acids. V lost 8 bases to trimming and J lost 5 bases; unmatched junction nucleotides: 7. Germline lookup yields CDR1 MNHEY and CDR2 SMNVEV (reference sequence). This chain's CDR3 is CASSRAGGGDTQYF. Written as DNA, the CDR3 is TGTGCCAGCTCCCGAGCGGGAGGGGGAGATACGCAGTATTTT.

The chain employs TRBV7-3 and TRBJ2-7; D might be TRBD2 (5 bases). Trimming stripped 5 bases from V and 2 bases from J, with 13 bases between. The CDR3 runs 14 residues. Germline V gives CDR1 SGHTA, CDR2 FQGTGA. As DNA, the CDR3 is TGTGCCAGCAGCGCTGGACTTGCACCCTACGAGCAGTACTTC. It translates to CASSAGLAPYEQYF. Variable domain in full (rest from reference TRBV7-3 and TRBJ2-7): GAGVSQTPSNKVTEKGKYVELRCDPISGHTALYWYRQSLGQGPEFLIYFQGTGAADDSGLPNDRFFAVRPEGSVSTLKIQRTERGDSAVYLCASSAGLAPYEQYFGPGTRLTVT.

This clone has a handful of counts. Here the CDR3 reads CASSMGLAGTGELFF. The CDR3 DNA reads as TGTGCCAGCAGTATGGGACTAGCGGGTACCGGGGAGCTGTTTTTT. V gene TRBV28 combines with J gene TRBJ2-2, with 12 bases matching TRBD2. The CDR3 is made up of 15 amino acids. Germline V lookup: CDR1 MDHEN, CDR2 SYDVKM. V shed 5 bases, J shed 5 bases, and the junction held 3 bases outside the gene matches.

This clone was detected once. This CDR3 is also generated by other DNA sequences in the sample. The rearrangement links TRBV7-9 to TRBJ1-5; D remains unclear. Per germline, CDR1 SEHNR and CDR2 FQNEAQ (reference sequence). V lost 5 bases to trimming and J lost 3 bases, with 11 bases between them. This CDR3 contains 14 residues. The DNA for the CDR3 is TGTGCCAGCAGCCTAGATTCCTCCAATCAGCCCCAGCATTTT. It is translated as CASSLDSSNQPQHF.

This chain links TRBV2 with TRBJ2-3; tentatively, D is TRBD1 (6 bases). Per the germline V gene, CDR1 is SNHLY and CDR2 is FYNNEI. The ends were cut back, 4 bases at V and 3 bases at J, with 14 bases in the middle. There are 15 residues in the CDR3. The CDR3 DNA sequence: TGTGCCAGCAGTGTGTGGGGGCGAGGGACAGATACGCAGTATTTT. Translating gives CASSVWGRGTDTQYF.

The CDR3 sequence is CATSSGRGQGIYYGYTF. CDR3 in DNA: TGTGCCACCAGCTCCGGGAGGGGACAGGGTATTTACTATGGCTACACCTTC. The J gene is TRBJ1-2, the V gene TRBV15; TRBD1 aligns across 9 bases. The CDR3 totals 17 residues. Germline V gene lookup returns CDR1 LNHNV and CDR2 YYDKDF (reference sequence). V trimming: 5 bases; J trimming: 3 bases; junction bases outside the gene matches: 13.

This clone was counted only a few times. The rearrangement joins TRBV7-8 to TRBJ1-1; TRBD1 agrees at 7 bases. The CDR3 covers 14 residues. Trimming at V came to 5 bases and at J to 6 bases, leaving 9 bases not matched to a gene. Looked up from germline, CDR1 is SGHVS and CDR2 is FQNEAQ. CDR3 sequence reads: CASSPRQGFAEAFF. DNA of the CDR3: TGTGCCAGCAGCCCGAGACAGGGTTTTGCTGAAGCTTTCTTT.

The V and J genes are TRBV11-2 and TRBJ2-7, with TRBD2 matching 8 bases. Germline V gene data show CDR1 as SGHAT and CDR2 as FQNNGV. V shed 5 bases, J shed 1 base, and the junction held 10 bases outside the gene matches. This CDR3 comprises 16 residues. The CDR3 sequence: CASSPNKGGGSYEQYF. The CDR3 bases are TGTGCCAGCAGCCCAAATAAAGGCGGGGGGTCCTACGAGCAGTACTTC.

The chain recombines TRBV5-4 with TRBJ2-5, with 9 bases matching TRBD2. The CDR3 extends over 16 amino acids. V was pared by 3 bases and J by 3 bases, with 9 bases of the junction left unmatched. Germline lookup yields CDR1 SGHNT and CDR2 YYREEE (reference sequence). This CDR3 reads CASSSPPAGGEETQYF. The CDR3 nucleotides are TGTGCCAGCAGCTCCCCCCCCGCGGGAGGGGAAGAGACCCAGTACTTC. Combining the CDR3 with reference TRBV5-4 and TRBJ2-5 gives the whole variable domain ETGVTQSPTHLIKTRGQQVTLRCSSQSGHNTVSWYQQALGQGPQFIFQYYREEENGRGNFPPRFSGLQFPNYSSELNVNALELDDSALYLCASSSPPAGGEETQYFGPGTRLLVL.

This clone showed up just a few times. The V and J genes are TRBV5-3 and TRBJ1-1, with D perhaps matching TRBD1 (6 bases). TRBV5-3 has ORF status, its function being uncertain. V lost 5 bases and J 4 bases, leaving 21 bases between the germline ends. This CDR3 has 16 amino acids. CDR3 residues: CARSSLPGQSVTEAFF. The CDR3 DNA sequence: TGTGCCAGAAGTTCCCTGCCGGGACAATCGGTCACTGAAGCTTTCTTT.

The chain employs TRBV11-1 and TRBJ2-5; 9 bases fit TRBD2. This CDR3 contains 17 residues. Unmatched junction bases numbered 13, after V lost 4 bases and J lost 4 bases. Germline V gene sequence: CDR1 SGHAT, CDR2 FQDESV (reference sequence). CDR3 coding DNA: TGTGCCAGCAGCTCCCGATTCCGAGCGGGGGGAAGAGAGACCCAGTACTTC. It translates to CASSSRFRAGGRETQYF. The complete variable domain, with remaining parts taken from reference TRBV11-1 and TRBJ2-5, reads EAEVAQSPRYKITEKSQAVAFWCDPISGHATLYWYRQILGQGPELLVQFQDESVVDDSQLPKDRFSAERLKGVDSTLKIQPAELGDSAMYLCASSSRFRAGGRETQYFGPGTRLLVL.

This sequence joins TRBV29-1 and TRBJ2-1; 12 bases map to TRBD2. The CDR3 totals 18 residues. Germline trimming cut 0 bases from V and 6 bases from J; bases unmatched to any gene: 12. The germline V gene has CDR1 SQVTM and CDR2 ANQGSEA. The CDR3 here is CSVEDTPSGRAVGNEQFF. CDR3 in DNA: TGCAGCGTTGAAGATACGCCTAGCGGGAGGGCCGTGGGCAATGAGCAGTTCTTC.

This chain connects TRBV4-3 to TRBJ1-2; possibly TRBD1 for D (6 bases). The CDR3 sequence is 13 residues long. Between the trimmed V and J ends, which lost 4 bases and 4 bases, there was a span of 10 bases. The germline gives CDR1 LGHNA, CDR2 YSLEER. The CDR3 coding sequence is TGCGCCAGCAGCCTGGGACACCTCTATGGCTACACCTTC. Encoded protein: CASSLGHLYGYTF.